Sequencing of this T cell receptor (beta chain) was carried out in a study of T cells in Graves' hyperthyroidism and ophthalmopathy. Regarding the study as a whole: In validation, the model predicted ophthalmopathy. These predictions came a median approximately six months before onset.

Amplification targeted TCR beta CDR3 regions from RNA transcripts. When the TCR CDR3 underwent first-round RT-PCR, the HTBI primer set was used. TCRdb itself ran the multiplex PCR reads through MiXCR, one entry per CDR3 protein. The profile covers 250,000 to 350,000 distinct CDR3 sequences, with about 15% appearing a single time and approximately 35% taken by the ten largest. V was pared by 3 bases and J by 2 bases, with 8 bases between. The length of the CDR3 is 14 residues. As for this clonotype: Antigen unknown.

The study excluded patients with uncontrolled infection, other autoimmune disease, pregnancy or lactation. This receptor was obtained from a young man with Graves' hyperthyroidism. Sample: blood. The V call is TRBV12-3 or TRBV12-4, the J call TRBJ2-1; no clear D gene. CDR3 region: CASSLSKPYNEQFF. CDR3 DNA sequence: TGTGCCAGCAGTTTGTCGAAGCCCTACAATGAGCAGTTCTTC.